This T cell receptor beta chain was observed in a study of spatial heterogeneity in lung cancer. Study-level information: Every unique TCR and UMI combination, on average, appeared more than ten times in raw reads.

MiXCR, run by TCRdb on the 5' RACE reads, gives a single entry per CDR3 protein. The sample carries about 22,000 distinct CDR3 sequences, under 3.5% recorded once. Trimming removed 5 bases at V and 2 bases at J, with 7 bases between. The CDR3 covers 13 residues. This clonotype was counted many times. Antigen specificity is unknown. The study, taken as a whole, reports: Counts of expanded alpha and beta TCRs within tumors tracked the tumor nonsynonymous mutation count. Ubiquitous and regional nonsynonymous mutation counts were tracked by ubiquitous and regional expanded TCR counts, respectively.

Time point noted: sample taken at primary tumor resection. The TCR comes from a male donor with early-stage non-small cell lung cancer. Specimen: lung tumor tissue, collected at surgery. This rearrangement joins TRBV12-3 or TRBV12-4 to TRBJ1-3; D is unresolved. Here the CDR3 DNA reads TGTGCCAGCAGTCTGAGCACTGGAAACACCATATATTTT. It codes for CASSLSTGNTIYF.